This T cell receptor (beta chain) was recovered during a study of cytomegalovirus exposure and HLA in healthy donors. General study results and limits: Reports indicated that the classifier achieved high specificity and sensitivity in diagnosing cytomegalovirus status. According to a later analysis, TCR clusters from the first cohort tended to co-occur in the 120 or so validation repertoires.

This clone is labeled medium-sized (0.01 to 0.1%). Its antigen is not identified. J was trimmed by 4 bases and V by 1 base; bases with no gene match: 8. Germline V gives CDR1 SNHLY, CDR2 FYNNEI. The CDR3 extends over 16 amino acids. The donors belonged to the approximately 110-subject validation cohort, separate from the roughly 700-subject first cohort. Libraries were prepared by immunoSEQ multiplex PCR; TCRdb keeps only in-frame clonotypes and omits some of them. The sample yields about 49,000 clones, around 94% seen once. The TCR comes from a young woman in good health and CMV-seropositive. This rearrangement joins TRBV2 to TRBJ2-7; TRBD1 matches 9 bases. The sample taken for sequencing was PBMCs. The CDR3 is CASSEGGVDRGYEQYF. For the CDR3, the DNA is TGTGCCAGCAGTGAAGGGGGGGTGGACAGGGGATACGAGCAGTACTTC. The complete variable domain, with remaining parts taken from reference TRBV2 and TRBJ2-7, reads EPEVTQTPSHQVTQMGQEVILRCVPISNHLYFYWYRQILGQKVEFLVSFYNNEISEKSEIFDDQFSVERPDGSNFTLKIRSTKLEDSAMYFCASSEGGVDRGYEQYFGPGTRLTVT.